The clone carrying this T cell receptor beta chain was seen a single time. TCRdb's table, derived via immunoSEQ multiplex PCR, lists solely in-frame clones and lacks some. The profile shows approximately 81,000 clones, more than 80% of them singletons. V lost 5 bases to trimming and J lost 5 bases; unmatched junction nucleotides: 7. The CDR3 has 14 residues. Germline V gene data show CDR1 as MNHEY and CDR2 as SMNVEV (reference sequence). This sample is drawn from a study of technical replicates of blood from a few donors. Source material: PBMCs. This receptor was identified in a human donor in good health. Some clones in this sample may be carry-over from other donors' samples. This sequence joins TRBV27 and TRBJ1-1, with 8 bases fitting TRBD1. CDR3 DNA sequence: TGTGCCAGCAGTAGGACCGACAGGGGTACTGAAGCTTTCTTT. Translating it yields CASSRTDRGTEAFF.